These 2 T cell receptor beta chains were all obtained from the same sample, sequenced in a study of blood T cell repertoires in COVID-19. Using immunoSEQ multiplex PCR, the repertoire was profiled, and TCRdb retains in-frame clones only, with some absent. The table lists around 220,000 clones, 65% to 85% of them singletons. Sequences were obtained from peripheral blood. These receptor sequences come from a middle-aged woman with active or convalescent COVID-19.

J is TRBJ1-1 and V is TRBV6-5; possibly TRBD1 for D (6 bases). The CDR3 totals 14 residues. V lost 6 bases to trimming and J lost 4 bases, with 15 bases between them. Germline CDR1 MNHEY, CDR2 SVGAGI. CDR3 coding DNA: TGTGCCAGCAGCTCTAGGGGGGGTCCCACTGAAGCTTTCTTT. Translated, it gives CASSSRGGPTEAFF.

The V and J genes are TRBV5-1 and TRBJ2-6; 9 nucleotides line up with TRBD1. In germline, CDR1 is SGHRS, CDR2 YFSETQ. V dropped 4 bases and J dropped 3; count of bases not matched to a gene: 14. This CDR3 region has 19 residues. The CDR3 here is CASSPGDREKGFGANVLTF. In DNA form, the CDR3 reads TGCGCCAGCAGCCCTGGGGACAGGGAGAAAGGCTTTGGGGCCAACGTCCTGACTTTC.